The present entry profiles one T cell receptor (beta chain) with its context. Antigen unknown. The entry originates in a study of T-cell reconstitution after alpha-beta-depleted transplantation in children. Researchers prepared the TCRbeta library using unique molecular identifiers, the study reports. TCRdb reprocessed the PCR reads with MiXCR, giving one entry per CDR3 protein. Seen here are fewer than 450,000 distinct CDR3 sequences, roughly 17% observed once, and the top ten hold approximately 38%. Overall study results and limits: T-cell counts and diversity at one year post-transplant came mainly from newly produced T cells.

Unmatched junction bases numbered 4, after V lost 3 bases and J lost 5 bases. CDR1 and CDR2 (germline): MDHEN, SYDVKM. This CDR3 has 16 residues. The sequence derives from a male patient between 2 and 15 years old who had a stem cell transplant for acute lymphoblastic leukemia, so the T cells may come from the graft donor. The sequencing here drew on PBMCs, mostly from graft donor cells, taken 360 days after TCRalphabeta/CD19-depleted stem cell transplant. V usage is TRBV28 and J usage is TRBJ2-2, with 12 bases identical to TRBD2. The CDR3 DNA reads as TGTGCCAGCAGTTTGCTAGCGGGAGGGCCAACCGGGGAGCTGTTTTTT. Protein sequence: CASSLLAGGPTGELFF.